This is a list of T cell receptor beta chains from one sample in a study of identical twins. TCRdb called the 5' RACE reads again in MiXCR, with one record for every CDR3 protein. This repertoire shows 1.5 million or so distinct CDR3 sequences, roughly 35% found once; its top ten account for approximately 0.25%. Sequencing was carried out using cord blood. The receptors derive from a newborn girl in good health. Each CDR3 is given with its conserved first and last residue. D genes are given only for firm matches. Rows may omit the clone size; those that give it use once, few, many or a size class.

J,D,size,V,DNA,CDR3
TRBJ2-2,TRBD1,.,TRBV7-2,TGTGCCAGCAGCTTATTCGGACAGGGCTTCACCGGGGAGCTGTTTTTT,CASSLFGQGFTGELFF
TRBJ2-1,TRBD2,few,TRBV4-2,TGTGCCAGCACCCCTGGTGGGGGGGTTTGCAATGAGCAGTTCTTC,CASTPGGGVCNEQFF
TRBJ2-2,.,.,TRBV20-1,TGCAGTGCTAGCCAGAGCGGCGGAACAGTCGGGGAGCTGTTTTTT,CSASQSGGTVGELFF
TRBJ1-2,TRBD1,few,TRBV25-1,TGTGCCAGCAGTGCACAGGGGAAAAATAACTATGGCTACACCTTC,CASSAQGKNNYGYTF
TRBJ2-7,.,few,TRBV20-1,TGCAGTGCTATAGGGTTTAGCTCCTACAATGAGCAGTACTTC,CSAIGFSSYNEQYF
TRBJ1-4,TRBD1,.,TRBV5-1,TGCGCCAGCAGTCGTACAGGGGGCAGAACTAATGAAAAACTGTTTTTT,CASSRTGGRTNEKLFF
TRBJ1-3,.,.,TRBV10-3,TGTGCCATCACTGAGGAGCCTGGAAACACCATATATTTT,CAITEEPGNTIYF
TRBJ2-7,TRBD2,.,TRBV29-1,TGCAGCGTTGTCAAGATCGAACTAGCGGGGGGCGGTGAGCAGTACTTC,CSVVKIELAGGGEQYF
TRBJ2-5,.,.,TRBV12-3/TRBV12-4,TGTGCCGGCAGTTTTGGTTGGAGAGAGACCCAGTACTTC,CAGSFGWRETQYF
TRBJ2-7,.,few,TRBV7-2,TGTGCCAGCAGCTTCATGGGGCTAGTTAGGTACAATGAGCAGTACTTC,CASSFMGLVRYNEQYF
TRBJ1-4,TRBD1,.,TRBV20-1,TGCAGTCCCGGACAGGGGAATGAAAAACTGTTTTTT,CSPGQGNEKLFF
TRBJ2-1,TRBD2,.,TRBV28,TGTGCCAGCAGTTCTAGCGGTGCGACGGACAATGAGCAGTTCTTC,CASSSSGATDNEQFF
TRBJ2-1,.,.,TRBV28,TGTGCCAGCAGTTTTTCGGGGTATTGGTTAGATGAGCAGTTCTTC,CASSFSGYWLDEQFF
TRBJ2-7,TRBD2,few,TRBV28,TGTGCCAGCAGGGAAACTAGCGGGAGGGTTAACGAGCAGTACTTC,CASRETSGRVNEQYF
TRBJ2-7,.,few,TRBV27,TGTGCCAGCAGTTCCCCTAGCGTTACCTACGAGCAGTACTTC,CASSSPSVTYEQYF
TRBJ2-1,.,few,TRBV4-1,TGCGCCAGCAGCCTCCCCCGGGGTGAGCAGTTCTTC,CASSLPRGEQFF
TRBJ1-5,TRBD1,few,TRBV6-7,TGTGCCAGCAACCGCCGGGACAGACACAATCAGCCCCAGCATTTT,CASNRRDRHNQPQHF
TRBJ2-7,TRBD1,.,TRBV6-6,TGTGCCAGCAGTTACCTAACAGGGGGCAATGAGCAGTACTTC,CASSYLTGGNEQYF
TRBJ1-2,TRBD1,.,TRBV5-1,TGCGCCAGCAGCTGGAGGGGACAGGAGGATGGCTACACCTTC,CASSWRGQEDGYTF
TRBJ1-1,.,few,TRBV7-8,TGTGCCAGCAGCCCGTGGACAGTCCTAATGAACACTGAAGCTTTCTTT,CASSPWTVLMNTEAFF
TRBJ1-2,.,few,TRBV28,TGTGCCAGCAGTGGGGTTGGCTACACCTTC,CASSGVGYTF
TRBJ1-1,TRBD1,.,TRBV3-1,TGTGCCAGCAGCCAAGATTTAGGGGGCGTCACTGAAGCTTTCTTT,CASSQDLGGVTEAFF
TRBJ2-7,TRBD2,few,TRBV5-1,TGCGCCAGCAGCTTTACTAGCGGGAGCTCCTACAATGAGCAGTACTTC,CASSFTSGSSYNEQYF
TRBJ2-1,TRBD1,.,TRBV24-1,TGTGCCACCAGTGACCCCCAACCTGACAGGGGACCCTACAATGAGCAGTTCTTC,CATSDPQPDRGPYNEQFF
TRBJ2-1,.,.,TRBV6-4,TGTGCCAGCAAATCCGCCCGGGGGGAGCAGTTCTTC,CASKSARGEQFF
TRBJ2-7,TRBD1,.,TRBV28,TGTGCCAGCAGTTCATCCGGGACAGACTCCTACGAGCAGTACTTC,CASSSSGTDSYEQYF
TRBJ2-1,.,many,TRBV10-3,TGTGCCATCAGTGAGGGGGGCAATGAGCAGTTCTTC,CAISEGGNEQFF